This entry describes one T cell receptor (beta chain). Its antigen is not identified. Each sample gave at least 7 million isolated PBMCs. A sample-barcoded 5' primer and a J-beta primer mix were used in a second PCR of roughly 7 to 11 cycles. MiXCR, run by TCRdb on the 5' RACE reads, gives a single entry per CDR3 protein. The table shows 800,000 to 1,300,000 distinct CDR3 sequences, with about 23% occurring only once. This record comes from a study of blood T cells in healthy people across ages. Germline assignment: CDR1 SGHDT and CDR2 YYEEEE. Trimming shortened V by 3 bases and J by 4 bases, and 16 bases separated the two germline ends. The CDR3 totals 15 residues. Findings of the study overall: From one million sequenced T cells, diversity estimates were lower bounds. TCR beta diversity was tightly associated with the proportion of naive T cells.

This same sample was also part of a study on T cells of mothers and their children. That study adds: Related mother and child pairs showed slightly greater overlap (not significant) than unrelated pairs did.

This TCR was sampled from a girl aged 2 to 10 in good health. The specimen was blood. This chain connects TRBV5-6 to TRBJ2-5; D tentatively fits TRBD1 or TRBD2 (5 bases each). CDR3 bases: TGTGCCAGCAGCTATTTGAGGGACGCCCCAGAGACCCAGTACTTC. It yields the protein CASSYLRDAPETQYF. The full variable domain, in which reference TRBV5-6 and TRBJ2-5 provide the parts outside the CDR3, is DAGVTQSPTHLIKTRGQQVTLRCSPKSGHDTVSWYQQALGQGPQFIFQYYEEEERQRGNFPDRFSGHQFPNYSSELNVNALLLGDSALYLCASSYLRDAPETQYFGPGTRLLVL.